These 21 T cell receptor beta chains originate from one sample sequenced in a study of cytomegalovirus exposure and HLA in healthy donors. PCR amplification relied on 60 Vbeta primers (plus 13 Jbeta primers). The data were produced by immunoSEQ multiplex PCR, yet TCRdb's version contains in-frame clones alone and is incomplete. The table records approximately 160,000 clones, 70% of them present only once. The source material was PBMCs. Every receptor here comes from a man between 18 and 29 years old in good health and CMV-seropositive.

V is TRBV28 and J is TRBJ1-5; 8 nucleotides align to TRBD1. Trimming removed 3 bases from V and 5 bases from J; junction bases left unmatched: 9. This CDR3 comprises 16 residues. CDR1 is MDHEN and CDR2 is SYDVKM in the germline V gene. CDR3 DNA: TGTGCCAGCAGTTTCCATACAGGGGGGTGGGATCAGCCCCAGCATTTT. Residues: CASSFHTGGWDQPQHF.

CDR3 residues: CASSQDARGRNQPQHF. The CDR3 DNA reads TGTGCCAGCAGCCAAGATGCCAGGGGGCGGAATCAGCCCCAGCATTTT. The chain has TRBV14 and TRBJ1-5; TRBD1 aligns across 8 bases. The CDR3 runs to 16 residues. V was pared by 0 bases and J by 4 bases, with 5 bases of the junction left unmatched. Germline V gene sequence: CDR1 SGHDN, CDR2 FVKESK.

This chain's CDR3 is CASSLELAGTDTQYF. CDR3 in DNA: TGTGCCAGCAGCTTGGAACTAGCGGGAACAGATACGCAGTATTTT. The chain uses TRBV5-6 and TRBJ2-3, with 10 positions matching TRBD2. Trimming took 0 bases from V and 3 from J; bases not matched to a gene: 1. CDR1 is SGHDT, CDR2 YYEEEE, per germline. The CDR3 has 15 amino acids.

The gene calls are TRBV5-1 and TRBJ2-2, with 9 bases that match TRBD2. Germline CDR1 and CDR2: SGHRS and YFSETQ. Losses at the gene ends were 0 bases for V and 6 bases for J; bases not matched to a gene: 6. This CDR3 spans 16 amino acids. The CDR3 DNA follows: TGCGCCAGCAGCTTGGATGGACTAGCGACGCCCGGGGAGCTGTTTTTT. Translation: CASSLDGLATPGELFF.

The chain carries TRBV15 and TRBJ2-7, with D possibly matching TRBD1 (5 bases). Germline V gene sequence: CDR1 LNHNV, CDR2 YYDKDF (reference sequence). The length of the CDR3 is 14 residues. Trimming removed 0 bases from V and 1 base from J, with 7 bases in between. The DNA of the CDR3 is TGTGCCACCAGCAGAGACCAGGGTTCCTACGAGCAGTACGTC. Its protein is CATSRDQGSYEQYV.

This rearrangement joins TRBV5-1 to TRBJ2-2, with D possibly TRBD2 on 5 matching bases. Germline V gene lookup returns CDR1 SGHRS and CDR2 YFSETQ. Trimming took 4 bases from V and 0 from J, leaving 10 bases between them. CDR3 length equals 15 residues. CDR3 loop: CASSGHGTNTGELFF. The CDR3 bases are TGCGCCAGCAGCGGGCACGGGACGAACACCGGGGAGCTGTTTTTT.

The rearrangement links TRBV28 to TRBJ1-5; weak D call: TRBD1 (5 bases). V was cut by 2 bases and J by 3 bases, with 8 bases left in between. Germline values: CDR1 MDHEN, CDR2 SYDVKM. The CDR3 is 14 residues long. The CDR3 loop reads CASSLTTDNQPQHF. As DNA, the CDR3 is TGTGCCAGCAGTTTAACGACAGACAATCAGCCCCAGCATTTT. Drawing the rest from reference TRBV28 and TRBJ1-5, the complete variable domain is DVKVTQSSRYLVKRTGEKVFLECVQDMDHENMFWYRQDPGLGLRLIYFSYDVKMKEKGDIPEGYSVSREKKERFSLILESASTNQTSMYLCASSLTTDNQPQHFGDGTRLSIL.

This clone has only a few counts. This chain uses TRBV6-1 with TRBJ1-2; unclear D gene. The CDR3 is 15 amino acids. V dropped 0 bases and J dropped 4 bases, with 12 bases sitting between them. CDR1 and CDR2 (germline): MNHNS, SASEGT. The CDR3 coding sequence is TGTGCCAGCAGTGAAGCGCGTGGACTAGGCTATGGCTACACCTTC. Translation: CASSEARGLGYGYTF.

This clone appeared a few times. V usage is TRBV7-2 and J usage is TRBJ2-1; tentatively, D is TRBD2 (6 bases). V shed 1 base and J shed 4 bases, with 11 bases lying between them. Germline V gene lookup returns CDR1 SGHTA and CDR2 FQGNSA. This CDR3 is 15 amino acids long. CDR3 amino acids: CASSLGGTSYNEQFF. The CDR3 nucleotides are TGTGCCAGCAGCTTAGGCGGGACCTCGTACAATGAGCAGTTCTTC.

V is TRBV5-1 and J is TRBJ1-1; no reliable D call. The CDR3 loop spans 14 amino acids. CDR1 and CDR2 (germline): SGHRS, YFSETQ. The V gene lost 2 bases and the J gene lost 3 bases, with 11 bases spanning the gap. This chain's CDR3 is CASSFEESDTEAFF. Written as DNA, the CDR3 is TGCGCCAGCAGCTTTGAGGAATCGGACACTGAAGCTTTCTTT.

The chain uses TRBV5-1 and TRBJ1-1, with D unclear. The CDR3 extends over 15 amino acids. CDR1 SGHRS and CDR2 YFSETQ come from the germline V gene. The ends were cut back, 0 bases at V and 5 bases at J, with 14 bases in the middle. The CDR3 sequence: CASSLGPSVSTEAFF. CDR3 DNA sequence: TGCGCCAGCAGCTTGGGGCCAAGCGTGAGTACTGAAGCTTTCTTT.

Comments on this clone: The sample holds other DNA sequences that translate to the same CDR3. This chain uses TRBV27 with TRBJ2-5, with D perhaps TRBD2 (6 bases). The V and J ends lost 0 bases and 5 bases respectively, with 7 bases between them. The germline V gene encodes CDR1 MNHEY and CDR2 SMNVEV (reference sequence). The CDR3 spans 13 residues. CDR3 DNA sequence: TGTGCCAGCAGTTTATCGCGGGGCGAGACCCAGTACTTC. It is translated as CASSLSRGETQYF.

This clone was found a few times. The genes are TRBV28 and TRBJ1-6; D is unclear. Germline CDR1 and CDR2: MDHEN and SYDVKM. The germline V and J ends were trimmed by 7 bases and 7 bases, with 14 bases remaining between them. The CDR3 has 14 amino acids. DNA of the CDR3: TGTGCCAGCATAAGAGAGGGAGGAAATTCACCCCTCCACTTT. It yields the protein CASIREGGNSPLHF.

This clone was detected once. The chain has TRBV10-1 and TRBJ2-5; TRBD2 agrees at 14 bases. CDR3 length equals 14 residues. Germline V CDR1 and CDR2: WNHNN, SYGVQD (reference sequence). With V trimmed by 9 bases and J by 3 bases, 3 bases remained unmatched. For the CDR3, the DNA is TGCGCCAGGGCGACTAGCGGGGGGGAAGAGACCCAGTACTTC. Protein product: CARATSGGEETQYF.

This sequence joins TRBV5-1 and TRBJ1-6, with D tentatively TRBD1 (5 bases). The germline V and J ends were trimmed by 4 bases and 10 bases, with 18 bases remaining between them. Germline V lookup: CDR1 SGHRS, CDR2 YFSETQ. The CDR3 loop spans 15 amino acids. This CDR3 is CASSLMGEVQSPLHF. In DNA, the CDR3 is TGCGCCAGCAGCCTGATGGGGGAGGTCCAGTCACCCCTCCACTTT.

This clone was observed a few times. The rearrangement uses TRBV9 and TRBJ2-1; tentative D call: TRBD2 (5 bases). The V gene's germline CDR1 is SGDLS and CDR2 YYNGEE. CDR3 size: 15 residues. The V gene lost 0 bases and the J gene lost 0 bases, with 7 bases spanning the gap. CDR3 amino acids: CASSVVGSSYNEQFF. The DNA for the CDR3 is TGTGCCAGCAGCGTAGTTGGGAGCTCCTACAATGAGCAGTTCTTC.

This clone is a singleton in its sample. The chain combines TRBV5-1 with TRBJ1-3; 9 nucleotides agree with TRBD1. There are 15 residues in the CDR3. CDR1 and CDR2 (germline): SGHRS, YFSETQ. The V gene end was trimmed by 4 bases and the J gene end by 4 bases; junction bases not matched to a gene: 6. The CDR3 DNA is TGCGCCAGCAGCCCGGACAGGGGTTCGGGAAACACCATATATTTT. Translating gives CASSPDRGSGNTIYF.

This clone appeared a few times. The rearrangement uses TRBV4-1 and TRBJ2-3; 12 bases agree with TRBD2. J gave up 3 bases and V 1 base, and 14 bases lay outside the gene matches. The CDR3 loop spans 20 amino acids. The germline CDR1 and CDR2 sequences are MGHRA and YSYEKL. The DNA of the CDR3 is TGCGCCAGCAGCCAAGCTCTACTAGCGGGGGGCCTGGTCTGGACAGATACGCAGTATTTT. Its translation is CASSQALLAGGLVWTDTQYF.

The chain carries TRBV18 and TRBJ2-7; 7 bases are a match to TRBD2. Looked up from germline, CDR1 is KGHSH and CDR2 is LQKENI. CDR3 length: 14 residues. The trim removed 9 bases at V and 2 bases at J, leaving 10 bases unmatched. DNA of the CDR3: TGTGCCAGTTCGGGCGGGGAGGGAACCTACGAGCAGTACGTC. Residues: CASSGGEGTYEQYV.

The J gene is TRBJ2-7, the V gene TRBV6-1, with 10 nucleotides matching TRBD1. CDR3 length: 14 residues. CDR1 is MNHNS and CDR2 is SASEGT in the germline V gene. V trimming: 6 bases; J trimming: 5 bases; junction bases outside the gene matches: 7. As DNA, the CDR3 is TGTGCCAGCAGGGAGGACAGGGGGATAAACGAGCAGTACGTC. It yields the protein CASREDRGINEQYV.

This clone was detected only a few times. The chain employs TRBV4-2 and TRBJ1-4, with 9 bases fitting TRBD1. From germline, CDR1 is LGHNA and CDR2 YNFKEQ. The V and J ends lost 0 bases and 8 bases, in that order; junction bases with no gene match: 10. The length of the CDR3 is 17 residues. CDR3: CASSQEGQGTGREKLFF. The CDR3 DNA reads TGTGCCAGCAGCCAAGAAGGGCAGGGGACAGGGAGGGAAAAACTGTTTTTT.